Below, 2 T cell receptor beta chains from the same sample are listed, as sequenced in a study of PD-1 blockade in classical Hodgkin lymphoma. Generated by immunoSEQ multiplex PCR, the TCRdb table keeps only in-frame clones and is missing some. Seen here are tens of thousands of clones, around 70% observed once, and the top ten hold over 12%. The patients all showed relapse after autologous stem cell transplantation, while their brentuximab vedotin exposure varied. The specimen was peripheral blood mononuclear cells (PBMCs), collected before the second cycle of nivolumab. The receptors shown here come from a human donor with classical Hodgkin lymphoma.

This chain connects TRBV4-3 to TRBJ2-7, with 7 positions matching TRBD1. The germline V gene has CDR1 LGHNA and CDR2 YSLEER. V was pared by 2 bases and J by 3 bases, with 4 bases of the junction left unmatched. The length of the CDR3 is 14 residues. CDR3 in DNA: TGCGCCAGCAGCCAACGAACAGGGGACTACGAGCAGTACTTC. Translation gives CASSQRTGDYEQYF.

The rearrangement uses TRBV21-1 and TRBJ1-2. TRBV21-1 is flagged as a pseudogene. The length of the CDR3 is 16 residues. This chain's CDR3 is CASSKAPPRSDYGYTF. CDR3 coding DNA: TGTGCCAGCAGCAAAGCCCCCCCGAGGTCGGACTATGGCTACACCTTC.